What follows is one T cell receptor (beta chain) and its context. These data belong to a study of blood T cell repertoires in COVID-19. The wider study: Specimens from acute and convalescent COVID-19 originated in the United States, Italy and Spain. The cDNA or gDNA used as material had been derived from T cells, B-cell-depleted T cells, or PBMCs.

This CDR3 is built from 15 residues. Per germline, CDR1 SGHRS and CDR2 YFSETQ. J was trimmed by 5 bases and V by 4 bases; bases with no gene match: 6. Original methodology: Amplification of reference gene primers was used by the study to estimate nucleated cell counts. Clones were read by immunoSEQ multiplex PCR, and TCRdb kept only the in-frame ones, dropping some. V, J and clone size reflect that table, while D and trimming were determined from the DNA. The sample records around 110,000 clones, about 80% being singletons. V is TRBV5-1 and J is TRBJ2-1, with 10 positions matching TRBD1. The sequence came from a man between 65 and 85 years old with active or convalescent COVID-19. The source material was peripheral blood. The CDR3 reads CASSTGTGEHNEQFF. CDR3 nucleotide sequence: TGCGCCAGCAGCACCGGGACAGGGGAGCACAATGAGCAGTTCTTC.